This T cell receptor beta chain came from a study of blood T cell repertoires in COVID-19. Across the study: The United States, Italy and Spain were the sources of the acute and convalescent COVID-19 samples.

V lost 6 bases and J lost 2; bases outside the gene matches: 9. Germline lookup yields CDR1 LNHDA and CDR2 SQIVND (reference sequence). The CDR3 sequence is 15 residues long. Per the study methods: It was from reference gene primer amplification that nucleated cell counts were estimated. Data came from immunoSEQ multiplex PCR; TCRdb stores just in-frame clones and leaves some out. V, J and clone size are those of that table, while D and trimming were read from the DNA. The data show a few hundred thousand clones, about nine tenths seen once. The chain has TRBV19 and TRBJ1-2, with 7 bases that match TRBD1. What was sequenced was PBMCs or T cells enriched from blood (not recorded which). The TCR comes from a woman aged 18-30 years who had recovered from COVID-19. The CDR3 DNA is TGTGCCAGTAGAGAAGGGGGCGAGGGAAACTATGGCTACACCTTC. It yields the protein CASREGGEGNYGYTF. Full variable domain (rest looked up from reference TRBV19 and TRBJ1-2): DGGITQSPKYLFRKEGQNVTLSCEQNLNHDAMYWYRQDPGQGLRLIYYSQIVNDFQKGDIAEGYSVSREKKESFPLTVTSAQKNPTAFYLCASREGGEGNYGYTFGSGTRLTVV.